Detailed here is one T cell receptor (beta chain). Its antigen is unknown. This entry is derived from a study of identical twins. Unique molecular identifiers were present on the cDNA, which also gained a universal primer site by template switching. TCRdb re-analysed the 5' RACE reads in MiXCR, keeping a single row per CDR3 protein. This table has about 530,000 distinct CDR3 sequences, 13% to 15% appearing once. Only healthy Caucasians were included as donors. General study points: Twins shared out-of-frame alpha sequences with excess low generation probability.

In addition, the sample was reused for a study of yellow fever vaccine responses in identical twins. This second study notes: Each twin's T cell response to the vaccine was reported to look partly convergent and partly personalized.

Sample: CD4+ T cells sorted from blood. The sequence derives from a woman in her late teens or twenties in good health.

The CDR3 nucleotides read TGTGCCACCAGCTATGGAGGGCCTTATGGCTACACCTTC. Residues: CATSYGGPYGYTF. The rearrangement joins TRBV15 to TRBJ1-2; D is unclear. V lost 5 bases and J 5 bases, leaving 12 bases between the germline ends. This CDR3 is 13 amino acids long. Germline CDR1 and CDR2: LNHNV and YYDKDF (reference sequence).